Reported below is one TCR beta chain. In the multiple sclerosis control group, patients were treatment-naive and had stable or active relapsing-remitting disease. Negative isolation yielded CD4+ and CD8+ T cells, and FACS enriched TEMRA cells. This sample stems from a study of CD8 T cells in Susac syndrome. The CDR3 has 20 amino acids. Losses at the gene ends were 1 base for V and 4 bases for J; bases not matched to a gene: 22. The V gene's germline CDR1 is LGHDT and CDR2 YNNKEL (reference sequence). The RNA input was roughly 0.45 to 1 ug, and it was reverse transcribed with random hexamers. TCRdb re-called the immunoSEQ multiplex PCR reads with MiXCR, one entry per CDR3 protein. The sample contains about 180,000 distinct CDR3 sequences, around 96% of which appear only once.

This receptor was identified in a human donor with multiple sclerosis. The rearrangement links TRBV3-1 to TRBJ2-7; 7 nucleotides match TRBD2. Sequencing was performed on CD8+ T cells from PBMCs. The CDR3: CASSQVLADPASGKSYEQYF. DNA for the CDR3: TGTGCCAGCAGCCAAGTCCTCGCTGACCCGGCAAGCGGGAAGTCTTACGAGCAGTACTTC.